The 19 T cell receptor beta chains given below trace back to one sample, sequenced in a study of cytotoxic CD8 clonotypes in ibrutinib-treated CLL. This table comes from immunoSEQ multiplex PCR, and its TCRdb copy is limited to in-frame clones, with some not included. Seen here are fewer than 90,000 clones, 86% observed once, and the top ten hold 5.4%. The sample in question was PBMCs, obtained before ibrutinib treatment. The receptors here all came from a human donor with chronic lymphocytic leukemia.

The chain carries TRBV5-1 and TRBJ2-2; the match to TRBD2 covers 11 bases. The V gene's germline CDR1 is SGHRS and CDR2 YFSETQ. The V segment lost 3 bases and the J segment 6 bases; nucleotides outside the gene matches: 7. CDR3 size: 16 residues. CDR3 sequence reads: CASSSRLAGLAGELFF. The CDR3 region has the DNA TGCGCCAGCAGCTCACGACTAGCGGGATTGGCCGGGGAGCTGTTTTTT.

DNA for the CDR3: TGTGCCAGCAGCCAAGATACCCCCTACGAGCAGTACTTC. This gives the protein CASSQDTPYEQYF. This rearrangement joins TRBV4-2 to TRBJ2-7, with D uncertain. CDR1 is LGHNA and CDR2 is YNFKEQ in the germline V gene. The CDR3 loop spans 13 amino acids. Trimming cost V 0 bases and J 2 bases, with 5 bases left between them.

The chain is built from TRBV5-1 and TRBJ2-6; the D is unclear. Trimming shortened V by 0 bases and J by 3 bases, and 1 base separated the two germline ends. CDR1 is SGHRS, CDR2 YFSETQ, per germline. This CDR3 has 13 residues. CDR3 amino acids: CASSLDGANVLTF. In nucleotides, the CDR3 is TGCGCCAGCAGCTTGGATGGGGCCAACGTCCTGACTTTC.

The rearrangement joins TRBV11-2 to TRBJ2-5; TRBD2 agrees at 8 bases. CDR3 length equals 15 residues. Trimming removed 5 bases from V and 1 base from J; junction bases left unmatched: 6. Germline V gene lookup returns CDR1 SGHAT and CDR2 FQNNGV. The CDR3 DNA reads as TGTGCCAGCAGCGTATTTAGCGGGATCCAAGAGACCCAGTACTTC. Its protein is CASSVFSGIQETQYF.

This clone was observed a few times. This chain uses TRBV11-3 with TRBJ2-5, with D perhaps matching TRBD1 or TRBD2 (5 bases each). Trimming took 5 bases from V and 5 from J, leaving 18 bases between them. Germline V lookup: CDR1 SGHNT, CDR2 YENEEA. This CDR3 has 15 residues. CDR3 sequence (DNA): TGTGCCAGCAGCCGCCGGGGACCTAGCTTTGAGACCCAGTACTTC. Its protein product is CASSRRGPSFETQYF.

V gene TRBV6-1 combines with J gene TRBJ2-1, with 9 bases fitting TRBD2. Germline V CDR1 and CDR2: MNHNS, SASEGT. V was pared by 5 bases and J by 3 bases, with 5 bases of the junction left unmatched. The CDR3 totals 15 residues. The CDR3 here is CASSPTSGDYNEQFF. The DNA for the CDR3 is TGTGCCAGCAGTCCGACTAGCGGAGACTACAATGAGCAGTTCTTC.

The rearrangement joins TRBV9 to TRBJ1-2, with D possibly TRBD1 on 5 matching bases. Trimming removed 4 bases from V and 14 bases from J, with 24 bases in between. There are 14 residues in the CDR3. CDR1 is SGDLS, CDR2 YYNGEE, per germline. The CDR3 protein is CASSSEAEGPFRTF. In nucleotides, the CDR3 is TGTGCCAGCAGCTCCGAGGCAGAGGGGCCCTTTCGAACCTTC.

The chain couples TRBV19 to TRBJ2-4; tentatively, D is TRBD1 or TRBD2 (5 bases each). CDR1 and CDR2 (germline): LNHDA, SQIVND (reference sequence). V was pared by 5 bases and J by 2 bases, with 13 bases between. The CDR3 contains 15 residues. CDR3 in amino acids: CASSGGSLTKNIQYF. For the CDR3, the DNA is TGTGCCAGTAGTGGGGGTAGTTTGACCAAAAACATTCAGTACTTC.

V usage is TRBV7-8 and J usage is TRBJ2-7; 9 positions agree with TRBD2. CDR3 length: 17 residues. Trimming cost V 2 bases and J 2 bases; bases outside gene matches: 10. CDR1 and CDR2 (germline): SGHVS, FQNEAQ. The CDR3 DNA follows: TGTGCCAGCAGCTTATTGGTCGCGCTAGCGGGAACCTACGAGCAGTACTTC. This translates into CASSLLVALAGTYEQYF.

V is TRBV28 and J is TRBJ2-1, with D uncertain. CDR3 length: 13 residues. Germline V gene lookup returns CDR1 MDHEN and CDR2 SYDVKM. V was trimmed by 7 bases and J by 10 bases, leaving 17 bases between them. As DNA, the CDR3 is TGTGCCAGCATTACCAACCAAATTGGGGAGCAGTTCTTC. It translates to CASITNQIGEQFF.

As DNA, the CDR3 is TGTGCCAGCAGTTACGGGACAGGGACCCCCGGGGAGCTGTTTTTT. Amino acids: CASSYGTGTPGELFF. The rearrangement joins TRBV6-6 to TRBJ2-2; the match to TRBD1 covers 9 bases. The germline V gene encodes CDR1 MNHNY and CDR2 SVGAGI (reference sequence). Unmatched junction bases numbered 4, after V lost 2 bases and J lost 6 bases. The CDR3 extends over 15 amino acids.

The rearrangement links TRBV25-1 to TRBJ2-1, with D uncertain. Germline V lookup: CDR1 MGHDK, CDR2 SYGVNS. V was clipped by 2 bases and J by 3 bases, with 2 bases between them. The CDR3 runs 12 residues. DNA for the CDR3: TGTGCCAGCAGTGAAAACTACAATGAGCAGTTCTTC. This sequence encodes CASSENYNEQFF. The full variable domain, in which reference TRBV25-1 and TRBJ2-1 provide the parts outside the CDR3, is EADIYQTPRYLVIGTGKKITLECSQTMGHDKMYWYQQDPGMELHLIHYSYGVNSTEKGDLSSESTVSRIRTEHFPLTLESARPSHTSQYLCASSENYNEQFFGPGTRLTVL.

The genes are TRBV6-1 and TRBJ2-1; TRBD2 agrees at 8 bases. V lost 2 bases and J lost 3; bases outside the gene matches: 3. Per germline, CDR1 MNHNS and CDR2 SASEGT. There are 15 residues in the CDR3. CDR3 bases: TGTGCCAGCAGTGAATTAGCGGGGAACTACAATGAGCAGTTCTTC. Its translation: CASSELAGNYNEQFF.

The J gene is TRBJ2-7, the V gene TRBV9, with TRBD1 matching over 8 bases. The CDR3 runs 16 residues. From germline, CDR1 is SGDLS and CDR2 YYNGEE. J gave up 6 bases and V 3 bases, and 14 bases lay outside the gene matches. CDR3 DNA sequence: TGTGCCAGCAGCGCGCCCGGGACAGGATCCGGAGGCGAGCAGTACTTC. Its translation is CASSAPGTGSGGEQYF.

The rearrangement uses TRBV2 and TRBJ2-3, with 12 bases lining up with TRBD2. Trimming at V came to 6 bases and at J to 5 bases, leaving 6 bases not matched to a gene. The length of the CDR3 is 15 residues. Per the germline V gene, CDR1 is SNHLY and CDR2 is FYNNEI. CDR3 sequence: CASRRLAGVIDTQYF. The CDR3 DNA reads as TGTGCCAGCAGACGACTAGCGGGAGTGATAGATACGCAGTATTTT.

The V and J genes are TRBV5-1 and TRBJ2-7, with 9 bases lining up with TRBD2. Germline V gives CDR1 SGHRS, CDR2 YFSETQ. J gave up 1 base and V 1 base, and 9 bases lay outside the gene matches. The CDR3 is 17 residues long. CDR3 nucleotide sequence: TGCGCCAGCAGCTTGCAGAGTAGCGGGAGTGATTCCTACGAGCAGTACTTC. This sequence encodes CASSLQSSGSDSYEQYF. Using reference TRBV5-1 and TRBJ2-7 for the parts outside the CDR3, the full variable domain is KAGVTQTPRYLIKTRGQQVTLSCSPISGHRSVSWYQQTPGQGLQFLFEYFSETQRNKGNFPGRFSGRQFSNSRSEMNVSTLELGDSALYLCASSLQSSGSDSYEQYFGPGTRLTVT.

The chain links TRBV5-4 to TRBJ1-2; D ambiguous. CDR1 and CDR2 from the germline V gene are SGHNT and YYREEE (reference sequence). V lost 0 bases and J lost 2, with 8 bases in between. The CDR3 spans 14 residues. The CDR3 DNA is TGTGCCAGCAGCTTGGACTGGGAGAACTATGGCTACACCTTC. Its translation: CASSLDWENYGYTF.

This chain links TRBV30 with TRBJ2-7; D is unclear. This CDR3 comprises 15 residues. The germline V gene encodes CDR1 GTSNPN and CDR2 SVGIG (reference sequence). Trimming took off 4 bases at V and 0 bases at J, with 16 bases between the two ends. CDR3 residues: CAWTLKKASSYEQYF. DNA for the CDR3: TGTGCCTGGACCCTTAAGAAGGCCTCCTCCTACGAGCAGTACTTC.

This clone appeared once. V usage is TRBV5-4 and J usage is TRBJ1-2; 7 bases match TRBD1. The germline gives CDR1 SGHNT, CDR2 YYREEE (reference sequence). V dropped 4 bases and J dropped 2; count of bases not matched to a gene: 2. This CDR3 has 13 amino acids. The CDR3 sequence is CASSLDRNYGYTF. In DNA form, the CDR3 reads TGTGCCAGCAGCCTGGACAGGAACTATGGCTACACCTTC.